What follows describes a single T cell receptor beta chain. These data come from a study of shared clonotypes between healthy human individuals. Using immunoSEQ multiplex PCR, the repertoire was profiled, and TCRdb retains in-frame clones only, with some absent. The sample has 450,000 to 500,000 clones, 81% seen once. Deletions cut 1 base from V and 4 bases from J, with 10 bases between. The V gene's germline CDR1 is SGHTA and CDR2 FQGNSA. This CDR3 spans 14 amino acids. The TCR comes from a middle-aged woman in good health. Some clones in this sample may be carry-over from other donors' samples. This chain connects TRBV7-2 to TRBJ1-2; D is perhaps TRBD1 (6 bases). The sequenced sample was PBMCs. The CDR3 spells CASSLVQGIYGYTF. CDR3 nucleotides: TGTGCCAGCAGCTTAGTACAGGGCATCTATGGCTACACCTTC. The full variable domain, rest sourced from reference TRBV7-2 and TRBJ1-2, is GAGVSQSPSNKVTEKGKDVELRCDPISGHTALYWYRQSLGQGLEFLIYFQGNSAPDKSGLPSDRFSAERTGGSVSTLTIQRTQQEDSAVYLCASSLVQGIYGYTFGSGTRLTVV.